This passage covers 30 T cell receptor beta chains from one sample sequenced in a study of T cells in Graves' hyperthyroidism and ophthalmopathy. From RNA transcripts, TCR beta CDR3 regions were amplified. In the first-round RT-PCR of the TCR CDR3, the HTBI primer set was used. From the multiplex PCR reads, TCRdb called clonotypes with MiXCR, one entry per CDR3 protein. The table shows more than 500,000 distinct CDR3 sequences, with approximately 14% occurring only once. The sequenced sample consisted of blood. These receptors all come from a woman between 40 and 50 years old with Graves' hyperthyroidism.

This chain links TRBV9 with TRBJ2-5; 8 bases are shared with TRBD2. The trim removed 1 base at V and 0 bases at J, leaving 2 bases unmatched. The CDR3 runs to 15 residues. Per germline, CDR1 SGDLS and CDR2 YYNGEE. CDR3 nucleotides: TGTGCCAGCAGCGTAACTAGCGGAGACCAAGAGACCCAGTACTTC. Protein sequence: CASSVTSGDQETQYF.

This clonotype was counted a single time. The CDR3 DNA follows: TGTGCCAGCAAAGACCTTTCCTATGGCTACACCTTC. Translating gives CASKDLSYGYTF. The chain recombines TRBV11-2 with TRBJ1-2; D remains unclear. The CDR3 extends over 12 amino acids. Germline V lookup: CDR1 SGHAT, CDR2 FQNNGV. Trimming cost V 7 bases and J 4 bases, with 10 bases left between them. Combining the CDR3 with reference TRBV11-2 and TRBJ1-2 gives the whole variable domain EAGVAQSPRYKIIEKRQSVAFWCNPISGHATLYWYQQILGQGPKLLIQFQNNGVVDDSQLPKDRFSAERLKGVDSTLKIQPAKLEDSAVYLCASKDLSYGYTFGSGTRLTVV.

J is TRBJ1-1 and V is TRBV20-1, with TRBD1 matching 7 bases. There are 14 residues in the CDR3. V gave up 5 bases and J gave up 2 bases; unmatched junction bases: 8. Germline values: CDR1 DFQATT, CDR2 SNEGSKA (reference sequence). The DNA for the CDR3 is TGCAGTGCTGGACGACAGGGTCGAAACACTGAAGCTTTCTTT. This translates into CSAGRQGRNTEAFF.

This clonotype was counted at least ten times. The rearrangement joins TRBV7-2 to TRBJ2-3; possible D gene TRBD1, 5 bases. Trimming removed 5 bases at V and 5 bases at J, with 20 bases between. The CDR3 is made up of 16 amino acids. Germline CDR1 reads SGHTA; CDR2 reads FQGNSA. The CDR3 reads CASSAWATAVQDTQYF. The CDR3 coding sequence is TGTGCCAGCAGCGCCTGGGCGACAGCCGTACAAGATACGCAGTATTTT.

This clonotype was picked up many times. The gene calls are TRBV2 and TRBJ2-3; a possible D gene is TRBD1 (5 bases). Germline CDR1 is SNHLY and CDR2 is FYNNEI. V was cut by 11 bases and J by 2 bases, with 17 bases left in between. The CDR3 length is 14 residues. The CDR3, as DNA: TGTGCCGTCCAGGGTAGGGTTTTCACAGATACGCAGTATTTT. This gives the protein CAVQGRVFTDTQYF.

This clonotype has just a few counts. The rearrangement uses TRBV5-1 and TRBJ2-6; 9 bases align to TRBD1. V shed 4 bases, J shed 3 bases, and the junction held 8 bases outside the gene matches. Germline V gene data show CDR1 as SGHRS and CDR2 as YFSETQ. The CDR3 has 17 amino acids. The CDR3 bases are TGCGCCAGCAGCATAGAACAGGGGGCGAATGGGGCCAACGTCCTGACTTTC. Its protein product is CASSIEQGANGANVLTF.

CDR3: CASSREEQETQYF. As DNA, the CDR3 is TGTGCCAGTAGTAGGGAAGAACAAGAGACCCAGTACTTC. This chain links TRBV19 with TRBJ2-5; no clear D. V was pared by 4 bases and J by 2 bases, with 8 bases between. Germline-derived CDR1 and CDR2 are LNHDA and SQIVND (reference sequence). This CDR3 is 13 amino acids long.

Many counts were recorded for this clonotype. The rearrangement joins TRBV6-1 to TRBJ2-2; 9 bases align to TRBD1. The ends lost 5 bases at V and 6 bases at J; junction bases unmatched: 13. Germline V gene lookup returns CDR1 MNHNS and CDR2 SASEGT. The CDR3 has 17 amino acids. The CDR3 sequence: CASSFGTGLSTAGELFF. DNA for the CDR3: TGTGCCAGCAGTTTCGGGACAGGGCTGTCTACCGCCGGGGAGCTGTTTTTT.

This clonotype has a count of ten or more. The chain employs TRBV19 and TRBJ2-5; 7 bases match TRBD2. The V and J ends lost 10 bases and 3 bases, in that order; junction bases with no gene match: 5. The CDR3 covers 12 residues. From germline, CDR1 is LNHDA and CDR2 SQIVND (reference sequence). The CDR3 sequence: CATNGLEETQYF. In DNA form, the CDR3 reads TGTGCCACCAACGGACTAGAAGAGACCCAGTACTTC.

The sample holds a few counts of this clonotype. The V gene is TRBV6-1, the J gene TRBJ1-1; D unclear. Germline V CDR1 and CDR2: MNHNS, SASEGT. This CDR3 has 18 residues. The V and J ends lost 5 bases and 0 bases respectively, with 22 bases between them. The CDR3 loop is CASSTGMRSGFVNTEAFF. The CDR3 nucleotides read TGTGCCAGCAGTACTGGGATGAGGAGTGGTTTCGTGAACACTGAAGCTTTCTTT.

This clonotype was detected only a few times. The chain employs TRBV20-1 and TRBJ1-4; D is ambiguous. Per the germline V gene, CDR1 is DFQATT and CDR2 is SNEGSKA (reference sequence). The CDR3 runs 14 residues. V was shortened by 3 bases and J by 0 bases, with 8 bases between the two germline ends. The CDR3 sequence is CSASPGSTNEKLFF. The CDR3 bases are TGCAGTGCTAGTCCCGGGTCAACTAATGAAAAACTGTTTTTT.

V is TRBV5-1 and J is TRBJ2-6; possibly TRBD2 for D (5 bases). CDR1 and CDR2 (germline): SGHRS, YFSETQ. The CDR3 is 16 amino acids. Trimming pared 0 bases from V and 2 bases from J, leaving 9 bases between. The CDR3 here is CASSLGETAGANVLTF. CDR3 in DNA: TGCGCCAGCAGCTTGGGGGAGACTGCTGGGGCCAACGTCCTGACTTTC.

This clonotype occurred many times. V is TRBV20-1 and J is TRBJ2-5, with TRBD1 matching over 9 bases. J gave up 4 bases and V 5 bases, and 8 bases lay outside the gene matches. CDR3 length equals 14 residues. Germline CDR1 is DFQATT and CDR2 is SNEGSKA (reference sequence). The CDR3 nucleotides read TGCAGTGCTGGGTCGGGACAGGGACGAGAGACCCAGTACTTC. Translation: CSAGSGQGRETQYF.

This clonotype was detected many times. J is TRBJ2-7 and V is TRBV27; 10 bases map to TRBD1. This CDR3 spans 15 amino acids. Germline-derived CDR1 and CDR2 are MNHEY and SMNVEV (reference sequence). Losses at the gene ends were 2 bases for V and 4 bases for J; bases not matched to a gene: 5. Written as DNA, the CDR3 is TGTGCCAGCAGTTTAATGACAGGGGGCGGTTACGAGCAGTACTTC. As protein: CASSLMTGGGYEQYF.

Only a few counts were recorded for this clonotype. The V gene is TRBV7-9, the J gene TRBJ2-3; TRBD2 matches at 11 bases. V gave up 5 bases and J gave up 1 base; unmatched junction bases: 8. CDR3 length: 17 residues. The germline gives CDR1 SEHNR, CDR2 FQNEAQ (reference sequence). This CDR3 reads CASSPYGTSGRTDTQYF. The CDR3 DNA reads as TGTGCCAGCAGCCCCTACGGGACTAGCGGCCGCACAGATACGCAGTATTTT.

This clonotype has a handful of counts. CDR3 loop: CASSAEAGTGDSPLHF. The CDR3 nucleotides read TGTGCCAGCAGTGCGGAAGCCGGGACAGGGGATTCACCCCTCCACTTT. This chain connects TRBV2 to TRBJ1-6, with TRBD1 matching over 10 bases. This CDR3 has 16 amino acids. V shed 4 bases and J 8 bases; nucleotides not matched to a gene: 8. CDR1 is SNHLY and CDR2 is FYNNEI in the germline V gene.

There are many counts of this clonotype. The chain has TRBV2 and TRBJ1-3; 7 nucleotides align to TRBD1. This CDR3 spans 14 amino acids. Germline CDR1 reads SNHLY; CDR2 reads FYNNEI. Trimming took 6 bases from V and 2 from J; bases not matched to a gene: 4. CDR3 region: CASRTTGTGNTIYF. Here the CDR3 DNA reads TGTGCCAGCAGGACGACAGGGACTGGAAACACCATATATTTT.

This clonotype was seen a few times. CDR3 coding DNA: TGTGCCAGCAGTTACTCCCGACTAAATGAGCAGTTCTTC. Its translation is CASSYSRLNEQFF. This chain connects TRBV6-2 or TRBV6-3 to TRBJ2-1, with D perhaps matching TRBD2 (5 bases). The CDR3 consists of 13 residues. The germline V gene has CDR1 MNHEY and CDR2 SVGEGT. V dropped 0 bases and J dropped 7 bases, with 7 bases sitting between them.

This clonotype was recorded many times. The V call is TRBV19, the J call TRBJ1-4, with D uncertain. Trimming cost V 7 bases and J 4 bases, with 16 bases left between them. Per germline, CDR1 LNHDA and CDR2 SQIVND (reference sequence). This CDR3 is built from 15 residues. The CDR3 is CASTRTGGNNEKLFF. The CDR3 nucleotides read TGTGCCAGTACCCGGACGGGAGGGAATAATGAAAAACTGTTTTTT.

This clonotype was seen only a few times. The rearrangement links TRBV7-6 to TRBJ2-2, with D possibly TRBD1 on 5 matching bases. V lost 1 base to trimming and J lost 6 bases, with 12 bases between them. Germline V gene data show CDR1 as SGHVS and CDR2 as FNYEAQ. The CDR3 has 15 residues. This CDR3 reads CASSLEGQGSGELFF. Here the CDR3 DNA reads TGTGCCAGCAGCTTAGAAGGGCAGGGCTCCGGGGAGCTGTTTTTT. The full variable domain, completed using reference TRBV7-6 and TRBJ2-2, is GAGVSQSPRYKVTKRGQDVALRCDPISGHVSLYWYRQALGQGPEFLTYFNYEAQQDKSGLPNDRFSAERPEGSISTLTIQRTEQRDSAMYRCASSLEGQGSGELFFGEGSRLTVL.

Ten or more counts support this clonotype. The chain combines TRBV5-1 with TRBJ2-3, with D tentatively TRBD1 (5 bases). The germline V gene has CDR1 SGHRS and CDR2 YFSETQ. The CDR3 totals 15 residues. Trimming cost V 5 bases and J 2 bases, with 15 bases left between them. The CDR3, as DNA: TGCGCCAGCAGGGTCAGGACACACCTCACAGATACGCAGTATTTT. Residues: CASRVRTHLTDTQYF.

This clonotype was picked up a small number of times. V gene TRBV10-2 combines with J gene TRBJ1-2, with 8 bases matching TRBD1. Per the germline V gene, CDR1 is WSHSY and CDR2 is SAAADI. This CDR3 is 17 amino acids long. The J segment lost 6 bases and the V segment lost 3 bases, leaving 15 bases of the junction unmatched. CDR3 DNA sequence: TGCGCCAGCAGTGATTTTGGGACAGGCCGCAGACAGAATGGCTACACCTTC. It encodes CASSDFGTGRRQNGYTF.

The V call is TRBV28, the J call TRBJ2-7; 7 bases line up with TRBD1. This CDR3 contains 15 residues. Germline CDR1 and CDR2: MDHEN and SYDVKM. J was trimmed by 3 bases and V by 6 bases; bases with no gene match: 11. CDR3 coding DNA: TGTGCCAGCAGCGCCAACAGGGGCAATCACTACGAGCAGTACTTC. It codes for CASSANRGNHYEQYF.

There are a few counts of this clonotype. At one of its ends the junction is not consistent with the germline gene, which may arise from a read error. CDR3 loop: CASSEDITYEQYF. CDR3 DNA sequence: TGTGCCAGCAGCGAAGACATCACCTACGAGCAGTACTTC. The rearrangement joins TRBV6-1 to TRBJ2-7, with D uncertain. The CDR3 is 13 residues long. Germline CDR1 MNHNS, CDR2 SASEGT.

Ten or more counts support this clonotype. This chain joins TRBV3-1 and TRBJ2-7, with TRBD2 matching over 10 bases. CDR1 and CDR2 from the germline V gene are LGHDT and YNNKEL (reference sequence). V lost 3 bases, J lost 6 bases, and 5 bases stayed unmatched. CDR3 length: 14 residues. The CDR3 here is CASSHRTSGLEQYF. The CDR3 DNA follows: TGTGCCAGCAGCCATAGGACTAGCGGCCTCGAGCAGTACTTC.

This clonotype was counted ten times or more. V usage is TRBV11-2 and J usage is TRBJ1-1; 8 nucleotides line up with TRBD1. CDR1 and CDR2 (germline): SGHAT, FQNNGV. The CDR3 totals 14 residues. V trimming: 2 bases; J trimming: 4 bases; junction bases outside the gene matches: 3. Here the CDR3 reads CASSLQGAITEAFF. In DNA, the CDR3 is TGTGCCAGCAGCTTACAGGGGGCCATCACTGAAGCTTTCTTT. The variable domain in full, with the rest retrieved from reference TRBV11-2 and TRBJ1-1, is EAGVAQSPRYKIIEKRQSVAFWCNPISGHATLYWYQQILGQGPKLLIQFQNNGVVDDSQLPKDRFSAERLKGVDSTLKIQPAKLEDSAVYLCASSLQGAITEAFFGQGTRLTVV.

This clonotype came up a few times. The rearrangement links TRBV7-3 to TRBJ2-1; 8 positions agree with TRBD2. Germline V gives CDR1 SGHTA, CDR2 FQGTGA. This CDR3 region has 18 residues. The junction had 8 bases not matched to a gene; V was cut back by 1 base and J by 0 bases. This chain's CDR3 is CASSLRGSGIHSYNEQFF. The CDR3 coding sequence is TGTGCCAGCAGCTTAAGGGGTAGCGGGATCCACTCCTACAATGAGCAGTTCTTC.

This clonotype has at least ten counts. The V call is TRBV12-3 or TRBV12-4, the J call TRBJ2-2; D not certain. V was clipped by 7 bases and J by 4 bases, with 16 bases between them. The CDR3 is 15 amino acids. This CDR3 is CASNPGLISTGELFF. The DNA for the CDR3 is TGTGCCAGCAACCCCGGGCTTATATCCACCGGGGAGCTGTTTTTT.

This sequence joins TRBV19 and TRBJ2-5, with 9 bases that match TRBD1. The CDR3 contains 15 residues. The germline V gene encodes CDR1 LNHDA and CDR2 SQIVND (reference sequence). With 4 bases clipped from V and 1 base from J, the junction kept 4 bases outside the gene matches. The CDR3 loop is CASSTGTGIQETQYF. The CDR3 nucleotides read TGTGCCAGTAGTACCGGGACAGGGATCCAAGAGACCCAGTACTTC.

This clonotype has ten or more counts. This chain links TRBV6-1 with TRBJ2-7; 7 bases agree with TRBD2. The CDR3 covers 14 residues. The J segment lost 9 bases and the V segment lost 0 bases, leaving 8 bases of the junction unmatched. The germline CDR1 and CDR2 sequences are MNHNS and SASEGT. The CDR3 region is CASSEAGLFSLQYF. CDR3 nucleotide sequence: TGTGCCAGCAGTGAAGCGGGACTATTTTCGTTGCAGTACTTC.